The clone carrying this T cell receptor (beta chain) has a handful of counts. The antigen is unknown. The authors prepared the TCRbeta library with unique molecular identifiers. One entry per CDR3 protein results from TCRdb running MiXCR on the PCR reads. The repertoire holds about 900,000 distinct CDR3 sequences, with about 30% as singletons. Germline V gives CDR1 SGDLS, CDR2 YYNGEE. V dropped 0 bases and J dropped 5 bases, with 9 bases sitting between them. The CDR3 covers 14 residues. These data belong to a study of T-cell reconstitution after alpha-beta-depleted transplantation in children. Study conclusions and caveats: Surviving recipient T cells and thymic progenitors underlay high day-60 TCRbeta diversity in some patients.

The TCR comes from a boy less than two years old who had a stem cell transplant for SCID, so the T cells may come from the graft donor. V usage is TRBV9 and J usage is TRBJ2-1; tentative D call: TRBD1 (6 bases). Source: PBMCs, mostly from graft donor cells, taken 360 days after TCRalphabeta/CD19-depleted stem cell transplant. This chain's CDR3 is CASSVGTVNNEQFF. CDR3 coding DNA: TGTGCCAGCAGCGTAGGGACAGTCAACAATGAGCAGTTCTTC.